The 30 T cell receptor beta chains below all came from one sample that was sequenced in a study of lung T cells in sarcoidosis with Löfgren's syndrome. TCRdb processed the reads anew with MiXCR; each CDR3 protein has one entry. In the table there are approximately 20,000 distinct CDR3 sequences, about a fifth of which are singletons. Sequenced material: CD4+ T cells from PBMCs. These receptors were collected from a human donor with sarcoidosis (Löfgren's syndrome or another form), or a control subject (not recorded which).

This clonotype was observed at least ten times. This chain uses TRBV19 with TRBJ1-1, with TRBD1 as a possible D gene (5 bases). V lost 0 bases, J lost 0 bases, and 20 bases lay in between. The CDR3 has 19 residues. Germline V lookup: CDR1 LNHDA, CDR2 SQIVND (reference sequence). The DNA for the CDR3 is TGTGCCAGTAGTATAGATCTAAGGGGACGGCGGACGATGAACACTGAAGCTTTCTTT. Protein sequence: CASSIDLRGRRTMNTEAFF.

This clonotype was picked up many times. The chain couples TRBV28 to TRBJ2-3; D unresolved. The length of the CDR3 is 15 residues. CDR1 is MDHEN, CDR2 SYDVKM, per germline. V shed 3 bases and J shed 0 bases, with 10 bases lying between them. This chain's CDR3 is CASSFGSDSTDTQYF. The CDR3 DNA follows: TGTGCCAGCAGTTTTGGTTCAGATAGCACAGATACGCAGTATTTT.

In its sample, this clonotype is medium-sized. The V and J genes are TRBV20-1 and TRBJ1-1; D not resolved. The CDR3 is 17 amino acids. The germline V gene has CDR1 DFQATT and CDR2 SNEGSKA (reference sequence). Trimming shortened V by 0 bases and J by 1 base, and 18 bases separated the two germline ends. CDR3 sequence reads: CSARDPSRSAENTEAFF. CDR3 nucleotides: TGCAGTGCTAGAGACCCCTCGCGGTCGGCGGAGAACACTGAAGCTTTCTTT.

In the case of this clonotype: Possible read error: a much larger clone is one base away. The chain links TRBV19 to TRBJ2-3; 11 bases line up with TRBD2. The CDR3 is made up of 19 amino acids. CDR1 and CDR2 from the germline V gene are LNHDA and SQIVND (reference sequence). The CDR3 region has the DNA TGTGCCAGTAGTATCAGAACTAGCGGGAGTTGGAGGGGCACAAATACGCAGTATTTT. Its protein product is CASSIRTSGSWRGTNTQYF.

On this clonotype itself: This could be a read error, since a much larger clone is one nucleotide away. The V and J genes are TRBV5-1 and TRBJ1-1; unclear D gene. This CDR3 spans 15 amino acids. The germline V gene has CDR1 SGHRS and CDR2 YFSETQ. The CDR3 region has the DNA TGCGCCAGCAGCTTGGGGAGCAGGATGAACGCTGAAGCTTTCTTT. Encoded protein: CASSLGSRMNAEAFF.

Worth noting for this clonotype: Since the CDR3 does not end with the conserved phenylalanine or tryptophan, this likely comes from a read error. The chain has TRBV18 and TRBJ2-7; 9 bases fit TRBD2. Trimming cost V 4 bases and J 5 bases; bases outside gene matches: 9. Germline V gene data show CDR1 as KGHSH and CDR2 as LQKENI. The CDR3 spans 15 residues. The CDR3 DNA reads TGTGCCAGCTCACACAAAGCGGGAGGTAAACACGAGCAGTACCTC. Its translation is CASSHKAGGKHEQYL.

About this clonotype itself: Sequence at one end of the junction differs from germline and may be a read error. The chain recombines TRBV29-1 with TRBJ1-5; 7 bases align to TRBD1. Per the germline V gene, CDR1 is SQVTM and CDR2 is ANQGSEA. The CDR3 consists of 13 residues. The CDR3 sequence is CGVGQALGQPQHF. CDR3 in DNA: TGCGGCGTTGGACAGGCGCTCGGTCAGCCCCAGCATTTT.

This clonotype was recorded many times. The V gene is TRBV3-1, the J gene TRBJ2-7; no clear D. V lost 0 bases and J 1 base, leaving 4 bases between the germline ends. Per the germline V gene, CDR1 is LGHDT and CDR2 is YNNKEL (reference sequence). The CDR3 runs to 13 residues. The CDR3 bases are TGTGCCAGCAGCCAAGATCGGTCCTACGAGCAGTACTTC. Protein product: CASSQDRSYEQYF.

This clonotype appeared many times. This chain joins TRBV24-1 and TRBJ2-3; D is uncertain. Per germline, CDR1 KGHDR and CDR2 SFDVKD. The CDR3 runs to 12 residues. The V end was cut by 6 bases, the J end by 7 bases, with 10 bases between. The CDR3, as DNA: TGTGCCACCAGTCCAGCAGGCCATACGCAGTATTTT. Translation gives CATSPAGHTQYF.

This clonotype appeared a few times. One base away lies a much larger clone, so this may be a sequencing read error. This chain joins TRBV14 and TRBJ2-5; D ambiguous. CDR3 length equals 12 residues. The V and J ends lost 0 bases and 6 bases respectively, with 5 bases between them. CDR1 and CDR2 (germline): SGHDN, FVKESK. The CDR3 nucleotides are TGTGCCAGCAGCCAAGAAAGCAAGACCCAGTACTTC. This sequence encodes CASSQESKTQYF.

Worth noting for this clonotype: A much larger clonotype is one base distant, so this may be a read error. V gene TRBV28 combines with J gene TRBJ2-3, with D possibly being TRBD1 (6 bases). The CDR3 contains 15 residues. Deletions cut 11 bases from V and 2 bases from J, with 20 bases between. Germline values: CDR1 MDHEN, CDR2 SYDVKM. CDR3 bases: TGTGCCGGCAACAGACAGGCACTCCCCACAGATACGCAGTATTTT. This encodes CAGNRQALPTDTQYF.

This clonotype has at least ten counts. This chain joins TRBV29-1 and TRBJ2-1, with D uncertain. Between the trimmed V and J ends, which lost 8 bases and 3 bases, there was a span of 14 bases. This CDR3 has 13 amino acids. Germline V CDR1 and CDR2: SQVTM, ANQGSEA. This chain's CDR3 is CSSGLNDYNEQFF. The DNA of the CDR3 is TGCAGCTCCGGGCTCAACGACTACAATGAGCAGTTCTTC.

This clonotype was recorded at least ten times. The chain employs TRBV7-2 and TRBJ1-5; no clear D. The CDR3 is 13 amino acids. The germline V gene encodes CDR1 SGHTA and CDR2 FQGNSA. V gave up 0 bases and J gave up 4 bases, with 4 bases separating them. CDR3 sequence (DNA): TGTGCCAGCAGCTTAGCGAGGAATCAGCCCCAGCATTTT. Its protein product is CASSLARNQPQHF. Drawing the rest from reference TRBV7-2 and TRBJ1-5, the complete variable domain is GAGVSQSPSNKVTEKGKDVELRCDPISGHTALYWYRQSLGQGLEFLIYFQGNSAPDKSGLPSDRFSAERTGGSVSTLTIQRTQQEDSAVYLCASSLARNQPQHFGDGTRLSIL.

The table lists this clonotype with many counts. This chain uses TRBV6-1 with TRBJ2-7, with 7 nucleotides matching TRBD1. The junction had 7 bases not matched to a gene; V was cut back by 4 bases and J by 7 bases. The CDR3 extends over 13 amino acids. The V gene's germline CDR1 is MNHNS and CDR2 SASEGT. The CDR3 DNA reads TGTGCCAGCAGTGTGGGACAGACGATTGAGCAGTACTTC. Its translation: CASSVGQTIEQYF.

The V and J genes are TRBV19 and TRBJ2-5; perhaps D is TRBD1 or TRBD2 (5 bases each). The V gene lost 7 bases and the J gene lost 8 bases, with 26 bases spanning the gap. Germline CDR1 is LNHDA and CDR2 is SQIVND (reference sequence). The CDR3 length is 16 residues. CDR3 residues: CASIKSRTRARDTQYF. The CDR3 DNA reads TGTGCCAGTATTAAGTCCCGGACACGGGCCCGGGATACCCAGTACTTC.

In its sample, this clonotype was seen many times. This chain connects TRBV4-2 to TRBJ1-1; D gene uncertain. V was trimmed by 1 base and J by 1 base, leaving 13 bases between them. The CDR3 sequence is 16 residues long. Germline V gene sequence: CDR1 LGHNA, CDR2 YNFKEQ. This chain's CDR3 is CASSQVMETGNTEAFF. The DNA of the CDR3 is TGTGCCAGCAGCCAAGTGATGGAGACCGGGAACACTGAAGCTTTCTTT.

Comment on this clonotype: The CDR3 carries no conserved terminal phenylalanine or tryptophan, so it likely arises from a read error. The chain links TRBV7-2 to TRBJ1-1; no clear D gene. The CDR3 sequence is 13 residues long. Per germline, CDR1 SGHTA and CDR2 FQGNSA. V was pared by 5 bases and J by 0 bases, with 7 bases between. CDR3 DNA sequence: TGTGCCAGCAGCCCCGGAATGAACACTGAAGCTTTCTCT. Amino acids: CASSPGMNTEAFS.

This clonotype was counted at least ten times. J is TRBJ1-1 and V is TRBV28, with TRBD1 identical over 7 bases. This CDR3 contains 16 residues. V lost 1 base, J lost 1 base, and 6 bases stayed unmatched. CDR1 is MDHEN, CDR2 SYDVKM, per germline. The CDR3 is CASSLLGGLPNTEAFF. The CDR3 DNA follows: TGTGCCAGCAGTTTATTAGGGGGCCTACCGAACACTGAAGCTTTCTTT.

This clonotype came up many times. The chain couples TRBV2 to TRBJ1-1; D perhaps matches TRBD1 (6 bases). Germline V gene sequence: CDR1 SNHLY, CDR2 FYNNEI. The V end lost 4 bases, the J end lost 10 bases, and 19 bases lay between the germline ends. This CDR3 region has 14 residues. The CDR3 loop is CASSVLRDGGAAFF. The DNA of the CDR3 is TGTGCCAGCAGTGTGCTTAGGGACGGGGGGGCAGCTTTCTTT.

This clonotype was seen ten or more times. The rearrangement joins TRBV20-1 to TRBJ2-3, with TRBD2 matching 9 bases. Germline V gene lookup returns CDR1 DFQATT and CDR2 SNEGSKA (reference sequence). The CDR3 loop spans 13 amino acids. After removal of 6 bases from V and 6 bases from J, the junction contained 7 bases not matched to a gene. CDR3 region: CSAGGSGGDTQYF. CDR3 DNA: TGCAGTGCAGGGGGTAGCGGGGGCGATACGCAGTATTTT.

This clonotype was detected a few times. The rearrangement uses TRBV7-3 and TRBJ2-1, with 13 bases that match TRBD2. Trimming took 5 bases from V and 6 from J; bases not matched to a gene: 4. The CDR3 runs 15 residues. From germline, CDR1 is SGHTA and CDR2 FQGTGA. CDR3 in DNA: TGTGCCAGCAGCCCCGGACTAGCGGGGGTCAATGAGCAGTTCTTC. Its protein product is CASSPGLAGVNEQFF.

A word on this clonotype: A much more abundant neighbour one base away suggests this may be a read error. The chain couples TRBV12-3 or TRBV12-4 to TRBJ2-1; D remains ambiguous. The V and J ends lost 4 bases and 7 bases respectively, with 20 bases between them. The CDR3 runs to 16 residues. In nucleotides, the CDR3 is TGTGCCAGCAGTTCCTCTTCAGGAACGCTCAAAAATGAGCAGTTCTTC. This encodes CASSSSSGTLKNEQFF.

About this clonotype itself: This may be a read error, as it is one base from a much larger clone. The V gene is TRBV7-9, the J gene TRBJ1-1; TRBD1 might be the D (6 bases). Germline lookup yields CDR1 SEHNR and CDR2 FQNEAQ (reference sequence). This CDR3 has 15 residues. CDR3 DNA: TGTGCCAGCAGCTTGGGACAAAGAAGAAACACTGAAACTTTCTTT. Its translation is CASSLGQRRNTETFF.

This clonotype has a count of ten or more. The J gene is TRBJ2-5, the V gene TRBV3-1; D unresolved. CDR1 is LGHDT and CDR2 is YNNKEL in the germline V gene (reference sequence). This CDR3 has 16 amino acids. The V end was cut by 4 bases, the J end by 2 bases, with 17 bases between. CDR3 amino acids: CASSPRILRPQETQYF. The CDR3 DNA reads TGTGCCAGCAGCCCTAGGATACTACGGCCACAAGAGACCCAGTACTTC.

A note on this clonotype: Relative to the germline gene, one junction end is altered; a read error may explain this. This chain links TRBV6-1 with TRBJ2-7; D is ambiguous. Germline values: CDR1 MNHNS, CDR2 SASEGT. This CDR3 is built from 13 residues. DNA of the CDR3: TGCGCCAGCAGTGACGCTGCTGGGTACGAGCAGTACTTC. Amino acids: CASSDAAGYEQYF.

The chain couples TRBV18 to TRBJ1-6; 7 nucleotides match TRBD1. Germline-derived CDR1 and CDR2 are KGHSH and LQKENI. The CDR3 is 14 amino acids. Germline trimming cut 8 bases from V and 8 bases from J; bases unmatched to any gene: 9. CDR3 nucleotide sequence: TGTGCCAGCGGGAGACAGGGAAATGATTCACCCCTCCACTTT. It codes for CASGRQGNDSPLHF.

Ten or more counts support this clonotype. V is TRBV11-2 and J is TRBJ2-7; 8 positions agree with TRBD1. Germline V lookup: CDR1 SGHAT, CDR2 FQNNGV. CDR3 length: 14 residues. Germline trimming cut 4 bases from V and 7 bases from J; bases unmatched to any gene: 9. The CDR3 sequence is CASSYHRGTEEQYF. The DNA for the CDR3 is TGTGCCAGCAGCTACCACAGGGGGACTGAAGAGCAGTACTTC.

The table lists this clonotype with many counts. The chain's CDR3 is CATSDLTDYGYTF. In nucleotides, the CDR3 is TGTGCCACCAGTGATTTAACAGATTATGGCTACACCTTC. The chain couples TRBV24-1 to TRBJ1-2; the D is unclear. Trimming pared 1 base from V and 5 bases from J, leaving 7 bases between. The CDR3 totals 13 residues. The germline CDR1 and CDR2 sequences are KGHDR and SFDVKD.

This clonotype was counted at least ten times. The V call is TRBV7-9, the J call TRBJ1-1; maybe TRBD1 (6 bases). The CDR3 length is 15 residues. With 3 bases removed from V and 2 bases from J, the gap between germline ends came to 13 bases. Germline loops: CDR1 SEHNR, CDR2 FQNEAQ (reference sequence). The CDR3 reads CASSLGQRRNTEAFF. In DNA, the CDR3 is TGTGCCAGCAGCTTGGGACAAAGAAGAAACACTGAAGCTTTCTTT.

As to this clonotype: This may be a read error, as it is one base from a much larger clone. The chain uses TRBV6-2 or TRBV6-3 and TRBJ1-3; TRBD1 agrees at 8 bases. The CDR3 has 14 amino acids. Germline V lookup: CDR1 MNHEY, CDR2 SVGEGT. The CDR3 loop reads CAGSSDRGGNTIYF. CDR3 bases: TGTGCCGGCAGCTCAGACAGGGGCGGAAACACCATATATTTT.